One and the same sample provided the 20 T cell receptor beta chains below, sequenced in a study of TIL therapy for anti-PD-1-resistant metastatic lung cancer. Time point: pre-treatment sample, taken before nivolumab and TIL therapy. Most excised metastases sampled were pleural nodules or supraclavicular lymph nodes. The libraries were made with immunoSEQ v3. The method was immunoSEQ multiplex PCR; TCRdb's version includes in-frame clones alone and lacks a portion of them. The sample gives 45,000 to 50,000 clones, about three quarters of which show up once; about 6% is in the top ten. The sequenced sample was tumor tissue, obtained at baseline. The receptor source for this set is a person aged 25-79 years with non-small cell lung cancer.

The J gene is TRBJ1-4, the V gene TRBV9; no clear D. The germline CDR1 and CDR2 sequences are SGDLS and YYNGEE. V lost 5 bases to trimming and J lost 6 bases, with 17 bases between them. The CDR3 runs 15 residues. CDR3 sequence (DNA): TGTGCCAGCAGTCCCCGGGCTAGAATGGATGAAAAACTGTTTTTT. Residues: CASSPRARMDEKLFF.

This clone was counted once. V usage is TRBV5-1 and J usage is TRBJ2-1; 7 bases are a match to TRBD2. This CDR3 is built from 16 residues. Trimming removed 4 bases from V and 5 bases from J; junction bases left unmatched: 12. Germline V lookup: CDR1 SGHRS, CDR2 YFSETQ. The CDR3 loop is CASSARWRESNNEQFF. In nucleotides, the CDR3 is TGCGCCAGCAGCGCCCGTTGGCGGGAGAGCAACAATGAGCAGTTCTTC.

This clone was recorded a few times. The rearrangement joins TRBV6-1 to TRBJ2-7; D not resolved. Per germline, CDR1 MNHNS and CDR2 SASEGT. The CDR3 consists of 12 residues. The V gene lost 2 bases and the J gene lost 2 bases, with 4 bases spanning the gap. The CDR3 spells CASSELTYEQYF. The CDR3 nucleotides read TGTGCCAGCAGTGAATTGACCTACGAGCAGTACTTC.

This clone was seen a single time. The J gene is TRBJ1-4, the V gene TRBV15, with 9 bases identical to TRBD1. The CDR3 has 14 amino acids. The ends lost 5 bases at V and 6 bases at J; junction bases unmatched: 4. The germline V gene has CDR1 LNHNV and CDR2 YYDKDF (reference sequence). CDR3 bases: TGTGCCACCAGCGGGACAGGGAGCTATGAAAAACTGTTTTTT. Translating it yields CATSGTGSYEKLFF.

The chain uses TRBV27 and TRBJ1-3; D is possibly TRBD1 (5 bases). The CDR3 covers 14 residues. The germline gives CDR1 MNHEY, CDR2 SMNVEV (reference sequence). The germline V and J ends were trimmed by 5 bases and 2 bases, with 10 bases remaining between them. The CDR3 reads CASSLLGAGNTIYF. CDR3 DNA sequence: TGTGCCAGCAGTCTCTTAGGGGCTGGAAACACCATATATTTT.

The chain recombines TRBV2 with TRBJ2-2; the D gene is possibly TRBD2 (6 bases). Germline CDR1 SNHLY, CDR2 FYNNEI. Trimming removed 6 bases at V and 4 bases at J, with 15 bases between. The CDR3 totals 15 residues. CDR3 amino acids: CASSDPTRGTGELFF. The CDR3 DNA reads TGTGCCAGCAGCGACCCGACTAGGGGCACCGGGGAGCTGTTTTTT. Full variable domain (rest looked up from reference TRBV2 and TRBJ2-2): EPEVTQTPSHQVTQMGQEVILRCVPISNHLYFYWYRQILGQKVEFLVSFYNNEISEKSEIFDDQFSVERPDGSNFTLKIRSTKLEDSAMYFCASSDPTRGTGELFFGEGSRLTVL.

This clone was observed a handful of times. The chain recombines TRBV11-2 with TRBJ1-4; 8 bases are a match to TRBD1. The V gene end was trimmed by 7 bases and the J gene end by 8 bases; junction bases not matched to a gene: 9. Germline CDR1 and CDR2: SGHAT and FQNNGV. CDR3 length: 14 residues. CDR3 protein: CASTFLTGGEKLFF. The CDR3 nucleotides read TGTGCCAGCACCTTTCTAACAGGGGGAGAAAAACTGTTTTTT.

The genes are TRBV29-1 and TRBJ2-2, with D tentatively TRBD2 (6 bases). This CDR3 comprises 13 residues. Germline V lookup: CDR1 SQVTM, CDR2 ANQGSEA. With 7 bases removed from V and 4 bases from J, the gap between germline ends came to 13 bases. Written as DNA, the CDR3 is TGCAGCGCCACCGGGGGAGGCACCGGGGAGCTGTTTTTT. Protein sequence: CSATGGGTGELFF.

This clone was seen a few times. This chain links TRBV28 with TRBJ1-5; tentatively, D is TRBD1 (6 bases). CDR1 is MDHEN, CDR2 SYDVKM, per germline. The CDR3 loop spans 14 amino acids. Trimming took 5 bases from V and 5 from J, leaving 13 bases between them. The CDR3 DNA follows: TGTGCCAGCAGTACCGGACAGCCTCATCAGCCCCAGCATTTT. It is translated as CASSTGQPHQPQHF.

The V gene is TRBV28, the J gene TRBJ1-2; 7 nucleotides align to TRBD1. From germline, CDR1 is MDHEN and CDR2 SYDVKM. V shed 5 bases and J 14 bases; nucleotides not matched to a gene: 14. The CDR3 extends over 13 amino acids. DNA of the CDR3: TGTGCCAGCAGTACGTCTACAGGGGACAGAAGAACCTTC. Translation: CASSTSTGDRRTF.

This clone was seen only a few times. The chain has TRBV6-4 and TRBJ2-3, with D possibly matching TRBD2 (6 bases). V was shortened by 2 bases and J by 5 bases, with 11 bases between the two germline ends. The CDR3 loop spans 14 amino acids. Germline CDR1 and CDR2: MRHNA and SNTAGT. In DNA form, the CDR3 reads TGTGCCAGCAGTGACGGACTACCGGGAGATACGCAGTATTTT. It yields the protein CASSDGLPGDTQYF.

This clone came up once. V is TRBV9 and J is TRBJ1-3; 9 nucleotides align to TRBD1. This CDR3 contains 17 residues. The germline V gene has CDR1 SGDLS and CDR2 YYNGEE. V dropped 1 base and J dropped 4; count of bases not matched to a gene: 9. The CDR3 DNA sequence: TGTGCCAGCAGCGTAACCGATACAGGGGGCGCCGGAAACACCATATATTTT. Protein: CASSVTDTGGAGNTIYF.

This chain uses TRBV5-1 with TRBJ1-4, with D maybe TRBD1 (5 bases). V lost 0 bases to trimming and J lost 7 bases, with 13 bases between them. The CDR3 extends over 15 amino acids. Germline CDR1 and CDR2: SGHRS and YFSETQ. The CDR3 reads CASSLDGGAGEKLFF. DNA for the CDR3: TGCGCCAGCAGCTTGGACGGGGGAGCAGGTGAAAAACTGTTTTTT.

This chain links TRBV6-6 with TRBJ2-1; 13 positions agree with TRBD2. This CDR3 is built from 16 residues. Germline assignment: CDR1 MNHNY and CDR2 SVGAGI (reference sequence). V lost 6 bases, J lost 8 bases, and 10 bases stayed unmatched. This chain's CDR3 is CASRGLAGVGQDEQFF. Written as DNA, the CDR3 is TGTGCCAGCAGAGGACTAGCGGGAGTTGGTCAGGATGAGCAGTTCTTC.

The V and J genes are TRBV11-2 and TRBJ2-7; TRBD2 agrees at 10 bases. V trimming: 7 bases; J trimming: 0 bases; junction bases outside the gene matches: 6. The CDR3 has 15 residues. Per the germline V gene, CDR1 is SGHAT and CDR2 is FQNNGV. For the CDR3, the DNA is TGTGCCAGCAAGACCGGGACTAGCGTCTCCTACGAGCAGTACTTC. It translates to CASKTGTSVSYEQYF.

The chain carries TRBV11-3 and TRBJ2-1; 8 nucleotides line up with TRBD1. CDR3 length: 15 amino acids. From germline, CDR1 is SGHNT and CDR2 YENEEA. V gave up 4 bases and J gave up 0 bases; unmatched junction bases: 2. The CDR3 here is CASSSQGASYNEQFF. The CDR3 region has the DNA TGTGCCAGCAGCTCTCAGGGGGCCTCCTACAATGAGCAGTTCTTC.

This clone was observed a few times. The chain links TRBV21-1 to TRBJ1-5; the table gives TRBD1 as D, unverified against the DNA. TRBV21-1 is noted as a pseudogene. The CDR3 has 17 amino acids. Written as DNA, the CDR3 is TGTGCCAGCAGCACCAAAGAGGCAGGGTGTAGCAATCAGCCCCAGCATTTT. Protein: CASSTKEAGCSNQPQHF.

The gene calls are TRBV7-2 and TRBJ2-5; 8 nucleotides align to TRBD2. This CDR3 contains 15 residues. Germline CDR1 and CDR2: SGHTA and FQGNSA. With 2 bases clipped from V and 5 bases from J, the junction kept 7 bases outside the gene matches. CDR3 DNA sequence: TGTGCCAGCAGCTTAAGGCGGGGGGTCTGGGAGACCCAGTACTTC. This encodes CASSLRRGVWETQYF. The whole variable domain, filled in from reference TRBV7-2 and TRBJ2-5, reads GAGVSQSPSNKVTEKGKDVELRCDPISGHTALYWYRQSLGQGLEFLIYFQGNSAPDKSGLPSDRFSAERTGGSVSTLTIQRTQQEDSAVYLCASSLRRGVWETQYFGPGTRLLVL.

The chain uses TRBV9 and TRBJ2-1; no reliable D call. This CDR3 region has 18 residues. The V gene lost 4 bases and the J gene lost 1 base, with 21 bases spanning the gap. Germline-derived CDR1 and CDR2 are SGDLS and YYNGEE. This CDR3 reads CASSTTRTHPRSYNEQFF. The DNA for the CDR3 is TGTGCCAGCAGCACCACCCGGACGCATCCGCGATCCTACAATGAGCAGTTCTTC. Supplemented by reference TRBV9 and TRBJ2-1, the full variable domain reads DSGVTQTPKHLITATGQRVTLRCSPRSGDLSVYWYQQSLDQGLQFLIQYYNGEERAKGNILERFSAQQFPDLHSELNLSSLELGDSALYFCASSTTRTHPRSYNEQFFGPGTRLTVL.

The CDR3 spells CASSLRDRQETQYF. CDR3 in DNA: TGTGCCAGCAGCCTCCGGGACAGGCAAGAGACCCAGTACTTC. The chain carries TRBV5-5 and TRBJ2-5, with 8 bases identical to TRBD1. In germline, CDR1 is SGHKS, CDR2 YYEKEE (reference sequence). CDR3 length equals 14 residues. The V segment lost 4 bases and the J segment 2 bases; nucleotides outside the gene matches: 4.